This TCR beta chain was recovered during a study of T-cell reconstitution after alpha-beta-depleted transplantation in children. Molecular barcoding with unique molecular identifiers was used for the TCRbeta library. TCRdb re-derived calls from the PCR reads in MiXCR, one entry per CDR3 protein. The repertoire holds about 600,000 distinct CDR3 sequences, with about 10% as singletons. CDR3 length: 14 residues. Germline values: CDR1 ENHRY, CDR2 SYGVKD. V gave up 4 bases and J gave up 2 bases, with 10 bases separating them. Ten or more counts support this clonotype. This chain connects TRBV10-3 to TRBJ2-3, with D perhaps TRBD1 or TRBD2 (5 bases each). Sequencing used PBMCs from the stem cell graft donor, obtained from the stem cell graft. This receptor was taken from a human donor who donated a stem cell graft to a child with acute myeloid leukemia. CDR3 in amino acids: CAISARGTTDTQYF. CDR3 sequence (DNA): TGTGCCATCAGTGCGAGGGGAACCACAGATACGCAGTATTTT.